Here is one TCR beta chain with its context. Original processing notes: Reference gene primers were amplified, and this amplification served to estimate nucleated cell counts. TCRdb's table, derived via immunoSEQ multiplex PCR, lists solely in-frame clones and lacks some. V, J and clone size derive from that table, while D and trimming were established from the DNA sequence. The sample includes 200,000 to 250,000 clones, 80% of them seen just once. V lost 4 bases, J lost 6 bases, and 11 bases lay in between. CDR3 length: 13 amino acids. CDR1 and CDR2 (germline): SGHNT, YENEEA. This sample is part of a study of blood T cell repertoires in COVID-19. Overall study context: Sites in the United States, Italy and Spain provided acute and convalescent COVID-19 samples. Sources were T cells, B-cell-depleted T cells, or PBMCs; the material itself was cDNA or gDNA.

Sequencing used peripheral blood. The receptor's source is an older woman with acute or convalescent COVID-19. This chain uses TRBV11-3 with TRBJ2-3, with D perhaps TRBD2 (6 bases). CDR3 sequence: CASSSGGGDTQYF. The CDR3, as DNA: TGTGCCAGCAGCTCTGGTGGGGGGGATACGCAGTATTTT.